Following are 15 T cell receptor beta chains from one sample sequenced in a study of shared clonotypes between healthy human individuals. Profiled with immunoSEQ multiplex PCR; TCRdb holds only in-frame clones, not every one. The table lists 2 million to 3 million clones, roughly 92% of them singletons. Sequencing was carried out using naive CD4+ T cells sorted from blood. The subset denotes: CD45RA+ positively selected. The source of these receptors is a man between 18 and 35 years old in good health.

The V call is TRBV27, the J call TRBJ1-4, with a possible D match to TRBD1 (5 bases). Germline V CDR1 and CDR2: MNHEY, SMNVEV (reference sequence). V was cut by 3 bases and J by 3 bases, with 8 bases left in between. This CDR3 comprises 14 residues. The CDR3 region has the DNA TGTGCCAGCAGTTTCGGGACGGCTAATGAAAAACTGTTTTTT. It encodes CASSFGTANEKLFF.

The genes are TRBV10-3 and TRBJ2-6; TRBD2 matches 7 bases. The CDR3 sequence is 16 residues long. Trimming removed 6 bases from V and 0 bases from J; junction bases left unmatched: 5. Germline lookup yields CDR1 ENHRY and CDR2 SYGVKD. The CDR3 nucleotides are TGTGCCATCAGACCGGGACTACTCTCTGGGGCCAACGTCCTGACTTTC. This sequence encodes CAIRPGLLSGANVLTF.

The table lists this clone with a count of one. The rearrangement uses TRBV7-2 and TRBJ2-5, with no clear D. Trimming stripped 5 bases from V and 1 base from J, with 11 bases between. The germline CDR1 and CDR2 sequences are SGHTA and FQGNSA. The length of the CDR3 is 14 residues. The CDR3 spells CASSPVYTQETQYF. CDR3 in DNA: TGTGCCAGCAGCCCGGTATATACCCAAGAGACCCAGTACTTC.

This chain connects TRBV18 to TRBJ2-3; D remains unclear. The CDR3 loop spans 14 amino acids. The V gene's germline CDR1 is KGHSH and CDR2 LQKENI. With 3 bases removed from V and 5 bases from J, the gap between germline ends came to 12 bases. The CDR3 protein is CASSPTPVGDTQYF. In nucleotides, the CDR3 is TGTGCCAGCTCACCCACCCCAGTGGGAGATACGCAGTATTTT.

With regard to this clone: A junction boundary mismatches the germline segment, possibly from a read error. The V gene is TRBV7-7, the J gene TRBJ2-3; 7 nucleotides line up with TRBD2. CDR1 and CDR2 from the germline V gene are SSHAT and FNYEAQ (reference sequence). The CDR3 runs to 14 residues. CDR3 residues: CASSPSGTTDTQYF. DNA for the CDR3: TGTGCTAGCAGCCCGAGCGGGACCACAGATACGCAGTATTTT.

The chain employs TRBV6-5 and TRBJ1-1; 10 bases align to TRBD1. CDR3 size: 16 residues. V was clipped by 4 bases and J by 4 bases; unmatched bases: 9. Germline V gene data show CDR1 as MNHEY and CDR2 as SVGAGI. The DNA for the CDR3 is TGTGCCAGCAGTTCCGCATCCGGGACAGGGGTCACTGAAGCTTTCTTT. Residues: CASSSASGTGVTEAFF.

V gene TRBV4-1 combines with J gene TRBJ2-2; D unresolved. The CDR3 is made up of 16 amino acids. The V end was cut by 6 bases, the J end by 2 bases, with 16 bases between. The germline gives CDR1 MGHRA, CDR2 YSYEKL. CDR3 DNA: TGCGCCAGCAGGTATCGACTGACGCCTAACACCGGGGAGCTGTTTTTT. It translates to CASRYRLTPNTGELFF.

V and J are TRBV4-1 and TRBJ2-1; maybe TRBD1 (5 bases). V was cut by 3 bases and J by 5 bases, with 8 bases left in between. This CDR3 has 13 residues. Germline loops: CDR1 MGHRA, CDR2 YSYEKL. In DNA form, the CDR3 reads TGCGCCAGCAGCCAGGCAGGGAACAATGAGCAGTTCTTC. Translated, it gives CASSQAGNNEQFF.

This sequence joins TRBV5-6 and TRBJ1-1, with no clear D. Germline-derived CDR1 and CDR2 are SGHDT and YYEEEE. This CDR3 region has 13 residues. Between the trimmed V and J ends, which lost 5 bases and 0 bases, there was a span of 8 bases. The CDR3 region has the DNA TGTGCCAGCAGTAAAATCATGAACACTGAAGCTTTCTTT. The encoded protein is CASSKIMNTEAFF.

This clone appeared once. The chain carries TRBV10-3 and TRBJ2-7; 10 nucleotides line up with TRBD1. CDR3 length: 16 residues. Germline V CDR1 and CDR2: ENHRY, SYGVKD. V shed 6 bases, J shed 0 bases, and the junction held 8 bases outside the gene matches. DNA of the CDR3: TGTGCCATCAGACCTGGACAGGGGGTGAGCTCCTACGAGCAGTACTTC. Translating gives CAIRPGQGVSSYEQYF.

The CDR3 reads CASSLGHQSETQYF. The CDR3 region has the DNA TGTGCCAGTAGTCTCGGACACCAATCGGAGACCCAGTACTTC. The chain combines TRBV19 with TRBJ2-5; maybe TRBD1 (5 bases). Germline loops: CDR1 LNHDA, CDR2 SQIVND (reference sequence). The V end lost 5 bases, the J end lost 5 bases, and 15 bases lay between the germline ends. The CDR3 loop spans 14 amino acids.

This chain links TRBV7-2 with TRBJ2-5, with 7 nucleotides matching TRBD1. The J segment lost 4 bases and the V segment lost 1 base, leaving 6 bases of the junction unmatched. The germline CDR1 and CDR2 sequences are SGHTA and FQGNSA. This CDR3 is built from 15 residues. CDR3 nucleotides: TGTGCCAGCAGCTTAGTTGGGACAGTTGGAGAGACCCAGTACTTC. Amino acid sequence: CASSLVGTVGETQYF.

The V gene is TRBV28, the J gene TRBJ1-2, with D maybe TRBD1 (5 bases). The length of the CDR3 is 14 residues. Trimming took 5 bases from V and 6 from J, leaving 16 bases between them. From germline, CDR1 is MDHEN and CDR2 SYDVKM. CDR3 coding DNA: TGTGCCAGCAGTCCCCCGGATCCGGGACATGGCTACACCTTC. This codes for CASSPPDPGHGYTF.

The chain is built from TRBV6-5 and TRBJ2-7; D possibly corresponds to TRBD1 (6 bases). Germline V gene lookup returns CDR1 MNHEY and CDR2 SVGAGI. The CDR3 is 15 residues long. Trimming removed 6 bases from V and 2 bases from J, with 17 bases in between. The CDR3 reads CASRPTTGQTYEQYF. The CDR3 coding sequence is TGTGCCAGCAGACCAACGACAGGTCAGACCTACGAGCAGTACTTC.

The CDR3 DNA follows: TGTGCCAGCAGCAAAAATATCAGGATTGGGGCTAGCGGGATATTAAGCACCTACGAGCAGTACTTC. This codes for CASSKNIRIGASGILSTYEQYF. V usage is TRBV21-1 and J usage is TRBJ2-7; the table names TRBD2, a call not compared with the DNA. TRBV21-1 is described as a pseudogene. The CDR3 is 22 amino acids.